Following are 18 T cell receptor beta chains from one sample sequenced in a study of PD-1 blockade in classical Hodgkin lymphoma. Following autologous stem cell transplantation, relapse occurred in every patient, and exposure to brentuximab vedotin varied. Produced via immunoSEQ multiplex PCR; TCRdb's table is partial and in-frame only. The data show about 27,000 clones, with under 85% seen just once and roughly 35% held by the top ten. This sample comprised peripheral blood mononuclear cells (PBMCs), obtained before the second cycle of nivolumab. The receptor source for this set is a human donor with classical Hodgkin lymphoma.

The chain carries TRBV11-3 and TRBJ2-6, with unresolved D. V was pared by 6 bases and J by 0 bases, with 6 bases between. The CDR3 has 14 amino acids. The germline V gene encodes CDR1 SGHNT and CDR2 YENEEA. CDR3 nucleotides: TGTGCCAGCAGAGTGGCCTCTGGGGCCAACGTCCTGACTTTC. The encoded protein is CASRVASGANVLTF.

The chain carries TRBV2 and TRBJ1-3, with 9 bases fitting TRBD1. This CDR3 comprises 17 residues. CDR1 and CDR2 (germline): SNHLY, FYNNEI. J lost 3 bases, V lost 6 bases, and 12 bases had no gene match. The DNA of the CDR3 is TGTGCCAGCAGGCCCCGGGACAGGGTTTCGCGTGGAAACACCATATATTTT. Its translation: CASRPRDRVSRGNTIYF.

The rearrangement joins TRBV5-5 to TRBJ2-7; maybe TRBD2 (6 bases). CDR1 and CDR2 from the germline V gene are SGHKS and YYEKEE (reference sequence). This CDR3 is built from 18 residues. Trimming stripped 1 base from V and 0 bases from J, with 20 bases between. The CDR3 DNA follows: TGTGCCAGCAGCTTGAATTGGCCAGGACTACACGACTCCTACGAGCAGTACTTC. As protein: CASSLNWPGLHDSYEQYF.

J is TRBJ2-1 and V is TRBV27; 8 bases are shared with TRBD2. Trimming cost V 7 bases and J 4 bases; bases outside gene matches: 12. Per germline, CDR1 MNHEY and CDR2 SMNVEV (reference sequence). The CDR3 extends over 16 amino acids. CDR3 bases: TGTGCCAGCAAGCGGGGGCCCATCCTCCAATACAATGAGCAGTTCTTC. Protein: CASKRGPILQYNEQFF.

The CDR3 protein is CATSPLGDIAFF. CDR3 sequence (DNA): TGTGCCACCAGCCCTCTGGGGGATATTGCTTTCTTT. This chain uses TRBV15 with TRBJ1-1; weak D call: TRBD1 (5 bases). The V and J ends lost 5 bases and 11 bases respectively, with 15 bases between them. The CDR3 length is 12 residues. From germline, CDR1 is LNHNV and CDR2 YYDKDF (reference sequence).

CDR3 sequence: CASSPSGGFGYTF. Written as DNA, the CDR3 is TGTGCCAGCAGCCCCAGTGGAGGGTTTGGCTACACCTTC. V and J are TRBV7-3 and TRBJ1-2; D is unclear. This CDR3 comprises 13 residues. Germline V CDR1 and CDR2: SGHTA, FQGTGA. The V end was cut by 5 bases, the J end by 7 bases, with 14 bases between.

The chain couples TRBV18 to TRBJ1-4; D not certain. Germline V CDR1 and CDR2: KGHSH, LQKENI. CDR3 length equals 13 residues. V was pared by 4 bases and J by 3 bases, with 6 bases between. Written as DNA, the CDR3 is TGTGCCAGCTCACTTAATTCTAATGAAAAACTGTTTTTT. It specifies CASSLNSNEKLFF.

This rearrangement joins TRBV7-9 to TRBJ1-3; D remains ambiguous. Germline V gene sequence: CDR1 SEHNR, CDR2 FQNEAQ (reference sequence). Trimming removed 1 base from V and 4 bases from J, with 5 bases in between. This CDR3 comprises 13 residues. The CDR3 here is CASSLGQGNTIYF. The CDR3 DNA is TGTGCCAGCAGCTTAGGTCAGGGAAACACCATATATTTT.

Here the CDR3 reads CASSYPAALAGGRDTQYF. Written as DNA, the CDR3 is TGTGCCAGTAGTTACCCCGCCGCTCTAGCGGGGGGTAGAGATACGCAGTATTTT. This rearrangement joins TRBV19 to TRBJ2-3; 11 bases align to TRBD2. This CDR3 comprises 18 residues. V shed 5 bases, J shed 5 bases, and the junction held 15 bases outside the gene matches. From germline, CDR1 is LNHDA and CDR2 SQIVND (reference sequence).

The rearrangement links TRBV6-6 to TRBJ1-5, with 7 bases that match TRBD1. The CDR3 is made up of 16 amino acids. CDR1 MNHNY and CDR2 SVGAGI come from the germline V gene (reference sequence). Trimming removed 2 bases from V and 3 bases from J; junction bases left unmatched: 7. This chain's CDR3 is CASSYQGQAANQPQHF. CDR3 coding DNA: TGTGCCAGCAGTTACCAAGGACAGGCGGCCAATCAGCCCCAGCATTTT.

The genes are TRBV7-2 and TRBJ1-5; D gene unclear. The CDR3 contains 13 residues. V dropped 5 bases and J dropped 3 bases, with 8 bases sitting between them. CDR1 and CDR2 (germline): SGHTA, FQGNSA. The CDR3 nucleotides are TGTGCCAGCAGCACCCAGTCCAATCAGCCCCAGCATTTT. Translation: CASSTQSNQPQHF. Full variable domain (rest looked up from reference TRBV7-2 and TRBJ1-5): GAGVSQSPSNKVTEKGKDVELRCDPISGHTALYWYRQSLGQGLEFLIYFQGNSAPDKSGLPSDRFSAERTGGSVSTLTIQRTQQEDSAVYLCASSTQSNQPQHFGDGTRLSIL.

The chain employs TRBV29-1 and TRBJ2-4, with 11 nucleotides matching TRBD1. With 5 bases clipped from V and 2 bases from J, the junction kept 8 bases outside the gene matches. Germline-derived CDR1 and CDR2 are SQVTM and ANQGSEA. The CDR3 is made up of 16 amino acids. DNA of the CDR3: TGCAGCGTTTCAACCGGGACAGGGGGGTCCAAAAACATTCAGTACTTC. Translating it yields CSVSTGTGGSKNIQYF. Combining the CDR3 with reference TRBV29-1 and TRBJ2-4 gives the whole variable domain SAVISQKPSRDICQRGTSLTIQCQVDSQVTMMFWYRQQPGQSLTLIATANQGSEATYESGFVIDKFPISRPNLTFSTLTVSNMSPEDSSIYLCSVSTGTGGSKNIQYFGAGTRLSVL.

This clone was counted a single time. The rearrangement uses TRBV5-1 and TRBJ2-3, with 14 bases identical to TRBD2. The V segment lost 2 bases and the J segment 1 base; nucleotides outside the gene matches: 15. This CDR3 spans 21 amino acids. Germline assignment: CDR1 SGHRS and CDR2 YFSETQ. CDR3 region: CASSFFGTSGGPSWGTDTQYF. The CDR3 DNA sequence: TGCGCCAGCAGCTTCTTCGGGACTAGCGGGGGACCCTCTTGGGGCACAGATACGCAGTATTTT. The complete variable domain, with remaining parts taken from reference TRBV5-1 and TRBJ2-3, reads KAGVTQTPRYLIKTRGQQVTLSCSPISGHRSVSWYQQTPGQGLQFLFEYFSETQRNKGNFPGRFSGRQFSNSRSEMNVSTLELGDSALYLCASSFFGTSGGPSWGTDTQYFGPGTRLTVL.

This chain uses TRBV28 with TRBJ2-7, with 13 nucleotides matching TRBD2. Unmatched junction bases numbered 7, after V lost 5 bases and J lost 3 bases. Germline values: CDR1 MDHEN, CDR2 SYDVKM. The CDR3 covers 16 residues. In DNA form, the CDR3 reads TGTGCCAGCAGTCCGGGACTAGCGGGGTCTTTCTACGAGCAGTACTTC. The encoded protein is CASSPGLAGSFYEQYF.

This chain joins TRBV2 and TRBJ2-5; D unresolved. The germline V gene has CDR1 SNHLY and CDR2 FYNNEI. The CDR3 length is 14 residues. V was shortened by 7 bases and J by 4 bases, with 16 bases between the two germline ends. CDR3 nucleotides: TGTGCCAGCATCCCTGGAAGGATAGGAGAGACCCAGTACTTC. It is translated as CASIPGRIGETQYF.

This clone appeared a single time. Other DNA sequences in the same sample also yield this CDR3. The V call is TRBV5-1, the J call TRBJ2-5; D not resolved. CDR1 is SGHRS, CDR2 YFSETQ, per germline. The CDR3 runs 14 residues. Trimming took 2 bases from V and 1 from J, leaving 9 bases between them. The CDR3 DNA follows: TGCGCCAGCAGCTTCGGGCAGGTCCAAGAGACCCAGTACTTC. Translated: CASSFGQVQETQYF.

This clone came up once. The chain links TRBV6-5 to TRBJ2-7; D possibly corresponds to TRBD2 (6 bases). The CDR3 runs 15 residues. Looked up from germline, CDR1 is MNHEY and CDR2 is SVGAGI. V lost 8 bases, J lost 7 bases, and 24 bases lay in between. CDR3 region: CASVAGSAGSEEQYF. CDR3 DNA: TGTGCCAGCGTCGCCGGTTCCGCGGGGTCTGAGGAGCAGTACTTC.

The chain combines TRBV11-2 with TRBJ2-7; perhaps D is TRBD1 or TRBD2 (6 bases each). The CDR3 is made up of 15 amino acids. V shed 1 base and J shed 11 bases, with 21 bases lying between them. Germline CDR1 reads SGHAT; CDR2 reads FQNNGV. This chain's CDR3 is CASSLGLRDTPEEYF. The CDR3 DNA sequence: TGTGCCAGCAGCTTAGGTTTGCGGGACACTCCAGAGGAGTACTTC.